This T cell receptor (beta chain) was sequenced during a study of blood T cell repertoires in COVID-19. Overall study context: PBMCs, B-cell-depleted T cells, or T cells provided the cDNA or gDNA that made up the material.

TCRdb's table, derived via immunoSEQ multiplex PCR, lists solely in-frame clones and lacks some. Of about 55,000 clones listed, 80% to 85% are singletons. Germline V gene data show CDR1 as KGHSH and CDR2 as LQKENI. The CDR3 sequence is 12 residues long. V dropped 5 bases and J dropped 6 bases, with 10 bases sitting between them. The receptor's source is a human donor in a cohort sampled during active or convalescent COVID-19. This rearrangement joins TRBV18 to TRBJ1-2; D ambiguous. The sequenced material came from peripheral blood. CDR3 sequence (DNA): TGTGCCAGCTCATCCCAAGGAGATGGCTACACCTTC. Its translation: CASSSQGDGYTF.